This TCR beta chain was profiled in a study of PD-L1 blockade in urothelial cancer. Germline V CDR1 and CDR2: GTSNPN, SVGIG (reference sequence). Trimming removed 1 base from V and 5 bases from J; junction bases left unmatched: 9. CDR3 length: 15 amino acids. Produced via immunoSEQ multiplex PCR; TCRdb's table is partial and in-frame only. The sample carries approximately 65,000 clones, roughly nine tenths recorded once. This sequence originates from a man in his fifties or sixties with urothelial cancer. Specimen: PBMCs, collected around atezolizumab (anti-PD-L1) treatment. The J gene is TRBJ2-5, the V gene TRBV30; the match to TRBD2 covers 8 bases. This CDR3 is CAWSDRRGVKETQYF. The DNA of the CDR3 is TGTGCCTGGAGTGATCGGCGGGGGGTAAAGGAGACCCAGTACTTC.